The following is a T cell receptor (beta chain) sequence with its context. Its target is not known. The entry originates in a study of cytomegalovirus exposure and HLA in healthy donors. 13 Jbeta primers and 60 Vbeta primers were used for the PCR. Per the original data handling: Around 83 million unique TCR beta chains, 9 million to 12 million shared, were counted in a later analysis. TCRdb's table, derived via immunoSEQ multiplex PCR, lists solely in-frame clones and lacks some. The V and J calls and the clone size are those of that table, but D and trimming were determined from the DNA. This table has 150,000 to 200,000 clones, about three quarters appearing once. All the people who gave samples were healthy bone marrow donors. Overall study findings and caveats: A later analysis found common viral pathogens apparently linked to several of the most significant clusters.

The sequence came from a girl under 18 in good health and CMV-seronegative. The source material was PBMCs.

The DNA for the CDR3 is TGTGCCAGCAGTGAGGGGCAGGGTAGGGCTGGGGCCAACGTCCTGACTTTC. This gives the protein CASSEGQGRAGANVLTF. The chain recombines TRBV2 with TRBJ2-6, with D possibly matching TRBD1 (5 bases). Per germline, CDR1 SNHLY and CDR2 FYNNEI. This CDR3 comprises 17 residues. Deletions cut 3 bases from V and 2 bases from J, with 14 bases between. Full variable domain (remainder filled in from reference TRBV2 and TRBJ2-6): EPEVTQTPSHQVTQMGQEVILRCVPISNHLYFYWYRQILGQKVEFLVSFYNNEISEKSEIFDDQFSVERPDGSNFTLKIRSTKLEDSAMYFCASSEGQGRAGANVLTFGAGSRLTVL.